Below, 18 T cell receptor beta chains from the same sample are listed, as sequenced in a study of T cell responses to AZD1222 COVID-19 vaccine. Method: immunoSEQ multiplex PCR; TCRdb's copy keeps in-frame clones and lacks some. Among 100,000 to 110,000 clones, more than 70% were seen once, and the ten largest hold 4% to 5%. This specimen consisted of peripheral blood, obtained on day 0 of MenACWY control vaccination. These receptors came from an adult in good health.

Only one count was recorded for this clone. The rearrangement joins TRBV5-4 to TRBJ2-3; D unclear. The CDR3 is 12 amino acids. Germline values: CDR1 SGHNT, CDR2 YYREEE (reference sequence). V lost 0 bases and J 2 bases, leaving 1 base between the germline ends. CDR3 loop: CASSLVTDTQYF. Written as DNA, the CDR3 is TGTGCCAGCAGCTTGGTCACAGATACGCAGTATTTT.

V gene TRBV6-6 combines with J gene TRBJ2-7, with 8 bases lining up with TRBD2. Germline values: CDR1 MNHNY, CDR2 SVGAGI (reference sequence). Germline trimming cut 5 bases from V and 1 base from J; bases unmatched to any gene: 16. This CDR3 region has 18 residues. CDR3 region: CASSQIAGAAGASYEQYF. The CDR3, as DNA: TGTGCCAGCAGTCAAATTGCGGGGGCAGCGGGGGCATCCTACGAGCAGTACTTC.

The chain combines TRBV3-1 (or the pseudogene TRBV3-2) with TRBJ1-4; D might be TRBD1 (5 bases). The germline V and J ends were trimmed by 3 bases and 0 bases, with 17 bases remaining between them. This CDR3 has 18 amino acids. Per the germline V gene, CDR1 is LGHDT and CDR2 is YNNKEL (reference sequence). The CDR3 DNA follows: TGTGCCAGCAGCCAGCGCAGGGACGCCGACGCAACTAATGAAAAACTGTTTTTT. It encodes CASSQRRDADATNEKLFF.

This sequence joins TRBV19 and TRBJ1-5, with D maybe TRBD1 (6 bases). The CDR3 length is 16 residues. The V end lost 7 bases, the J end lost 0 bases, and 16 bases lay between the germline ends. CDR1 and CDR2 from the germline V gene are LNHDA and SQIVND (reference sequence). In DNA form, the CDR3 reads TGTGCCAGTAACCCCCAGGGGCGCAATAGCAATCAGCCCCAGCATTTT. It codes for CASNPQGRNSNQPQHF.

The V and J genes are TRBV5-1 and TRBJ1-4, with a weak D call TRBD1 (5 bases). Per germline, CDR1 SGHRS and CDR2 YFSETQ. The length of the CDR3 is 17 residues. V was clipped by 4 bases and J by 0 bases, with 16 bases between them. CDR3 coding DNA: TGCGCCAGCAGCCGGGACGGAAGACCCGCAACTAATGAAAAACTGTTTTTT. This translates into CASSRDGRPATNEKLFF.

The chain joins TRBV7-9 to TRBJ1-4; D possibly corresponds to TRBD1 (6 bases). This CDR3 comprises 14 residues. Germline CDR1 reads SEHNR; CDR2 reads FQNEAQ (reference sequence). Trimming removed 5 bases at V and 6 bases at J, with 13 bases between. The CDR3 nucleotides are TGTGCCAGCAGCCGGACAGAATCGGATGAAAAACTGTTTTTT. As protein: CASSRTESDEKLFF.

The gene calls are TRBV18 and TRBJ2-3; D call uncertain. This CDR3 is 17 amino acids long. The ends were cut back, 2 bases at V and 1 base at J, with 16 bases in the middle. Germline CDR1 KGHSH, CDR2 LQKENI. The CDR3 region has the DNA TGTGCCAGCTCACCATATATGGCCCGAACTGGCACAGATACGCAGTATTTT. Translation gives CASSPYMARTGTDTQYF.

V gene TRBV27 combines with J gene TRBJ2-2; the D gene is possibly TRBD1 (5 bases). The V end was cut by 7 bases, the J end by 3 bases, with 12 bases between. CDR1 is MNHEY, CDR2 SMNVEV, per germline (reference sequence). The CDR3 is made up of 14 amino acids. The CDR3 nucleotides are TGTGCCAGCACAACAGACAGCTACACCGGGGAGCTGTTTTTT. This encodes CASTTDSYTGELFF.

The chain carries TRBV19 and TRBJ1-1; D is perhaps TRBD1 (5 bases). This CDR3 spans 13 amino acids. Germline loops: CDR1 LNHDA, CDR2 SQIVND (reference sequence). V was shortened by 6 bases and J by 3 bases, with 11 bases between the two germline ends. For the CDR3, the DNA is TGTGCCAGTAGCGGGGGAGAAGACACTGAAGCTTTCTTT. Protein sequence: CASSGGEDTEAFF.

The chain combines TRBV9 with TRBJ2-5; no firm D call. The CDR3 has 13 residues. CDR1 and CDR2 (germline): SGDLS, YYNGEE. V dropped 3 bases and J dropped 3 bases, with 9 bases sitting between them. The CDR3 loop reads CASSGGSEETQYF. For the CDR3, the DNA is TGTGCCAGCAGCGGGGGTAGTGAAGAGACCCAGTACTTC.

The V gene is TRBV7-8, the J gene TRBJ2-2; no firm D call. The length of the CDR3 is 15 residues. CDR1 SGHVS and CDR2 FQNEAQ come from the germline V gene. The ends were cut back, 1 base at V and 7 bases at J, with 13 bases in the middle. The CDR3 here is CASSLESSVVGELFF. CDR3 DNA: TGTGCCAGCAGCTTAGAGTCAAGCGTGGTCGGGGAGCTGTTTTTT.

The V gene is TRBV5-1, the J gene TRBJ1-1; a weak D match, TRBD1 (5 bases). The CDR3 length is 15 residues. CDR1 and CDR2 from the germline V gene are SGHRS and YFSETQ. V lost 0 bases to trimming and J lost 0 bases, with 9 bases between them. CDR3 in DNA: TGCGCCAGCAGCTTGGGGGGGTCCTTGAACACTGAAGCTTTCTTT. It codes for CASSLGGSLNTEAFF.

The chain couples TRBV2 to TRBJ2-7; possible D gene TRBD2, 5 bases. The germline V gene has CDR1 SNHLY and CDR2 FYNNEI. The length of the CDR3 is 13 residues. With 7 bases removed from V and 0 bases from J, the gap between germline ends came to 10 bases. CDR3 DNA: TGTGCCAGCAACAGCGGACTCTCCTACGAGCAGTACTTC. Protein sequence: CASNSGLSYEQYF.

V gene TRBV12-3 or TRBV12-4 combines with J gene TRBJ1-4; unclear D gene. The CDR3 is 12 residues long. The ends were cut back, 3 bases at V and 7 bases at J, with 6 bases in the middle. Here the CDR3 DNA reads TGTGCCAGCAGTTTGTCTAGTGAAAAACTGTTTTTT. Translated, it gives CASSLSSEKLFF.

The CDR3 loop reads CSAREGDTQYF. DNA for the CDR3: TGCAGTGCTAGAGAGGGGGATACGCAGTATTTT. The rearrangement uses TRBV20-1 and TRBJ2-3; no firm D call. Trimming took off 0 bases at V and 6 bases at J, with 4 bases between the two ends. CDR1 DFQATT and CDR2 SNEGSKA come from the germline V gene (reference sequence). The CDR3 extends over 11 amino acids.

This clone was found once. The rearrangement links TRBV5-1 to TRBJ1-2; no definite D call. The CDR3 is made up of 15 amino acids. CDR1 is SGHRS, CDR2 YFSETQ, per germline. The V gene lost 6 bases and the J gene lost 2 bases, with 17 bases spanning the gap. Written as DNA, the CDR3 is TGCGCCAGCAAAAGAATGACATCCGGGAACTATGGCTACACCTTC. Amino acid sequence: CASKRMTSGNYGYTF.

The chain couples TRBV6-2 or TRBV6-3 to TRBJ1-1; TRBD1 aligns across 8 bases. The CDR3 runs to 14 residues. Germline V gene sequence: CDR1 MNHEY, CDR2 SVGEGT. The V segment lost 2 bases and the J segment 6 bases; nucleotides outside the gene matches: 5. CDR3 loop: CASSYPQDRAEAFF. The CDR3 coding sequence is TGTGCCAGCAGTTACCCCCAGGACAGGGCTGAAGCTTTCTTT.

CDR3 in DNA: TGTGCCAGCAGCTTGGCCTGGAGGAATGAGCAGTTCTTC. Translated, it gives CASSLAWRNEQFF. The V call is TRBV5-6, the J call TRBJ2-1; D perhaps matches TRBD2 (5 bases). CDR1 is SGHDT, CDR2 YYEEEE, per germline. Trimming left V 0 bases short and J 7 bases short, with 8 bases between. The CDR3 contains 13 residues.